Sequencing of this TCR beta chain was carried out in a study of OX40 agonist ivuxolimab in advanced cancers. Study-wide results and caveats: Relative to CD4+ cells, CD8+ T cells on average had more expanded clones.

TCRdb keeps only in-frame clones here, not all; method: immunoSEQ multiplex PCR. The table lists about 33,000 clones, about nine tenths of them singletons. About this clone: The antigen is not known.

This material consisted of CD4+ or CD8+ T cells sorted from blood, taken in a trial of the OX40 agonist ivuxolimab. The clonotype originates from an adult with an advanced solid tumor such as melanoma, head and neck, liver or kidney cancer.

The CDR3 here is CSVDGQGANTGELFF. Here the CDR3 DNA reads TGCAGCGTTGATGGACAGGGCGCAAACACCGGGGAGCTGTTTTTT. V usage is TRBV29-1 and J usage is TRBJ2-2, with TRBD1 matching over 8 bases. The CDR3 spans 15 residues. Germline-derived CDR1 and CDR2 are SQVTM and ANQGSEA. J gave up 2 bases and V 3 bases, and 5 bases lay outside the gene matches.